These T cell receptor beta chains were read from a single sample in a study of blood T cell repertoires in COVID-19. Sequencing was performed with immunoSEQ multiplex PCR; in TCRdb, only in-frame clones are kept and a portion is missing. The data hold about 140,000 clones, with roughly 76% observed a single time. The sequencing input was peripheral blood. The receptors here all came from a woman between 45 and 60 years old with active or convalescent COVID-19. CDR3s include the opening cysteine and the closing phenylalanine or tryptophan. A D gene is named only where the DNA matches it firmly. For some rows the clone size is stated as once, few or many, or as a class when expanded; others skip it.

V: TRBV6-2/TRBV6-3; D: TRBD2; length: 16; J: TRBJ2-7; size: NA; CDR3: CASSTLTAGDAYEQYF; DNA: TGTGCCAGCAGTACATTAACAGCGGGGGATGCCTACGAGCAGTACTTC
V: TRBV5-1; D: NA; length: 14; J: TRBJ2-1; size: NA; CDR3: CASSFGDSYNEQFF; DNA: TGCGCCAGCAGCTTCGGAGACTCTTACAATGAGCAGTTCTTC
V: TRBV4-3; D: TRBD1; length: 12; J: TRBJ2-1; size: NA; CDR3: CASSHPGQEQFF; DNA: TGCGCCAGCAGCCATCCGGGACAGGAGCAGTTCTTC
V: TRBV30; D: NA; length: 12; J: TRBJ1-5; size: NA; CDR3: CAWQQPNQPQHF; DNA: TGTGCCTGGCAACAGCCCAATCAGCCCCAGCATTTT
V: TRBV7-2; D: NA; length: 14; J: TRBJ2-7; size: NA; CDR3: CASSLEHRVYEQYF; DNA: TGTGCCAGCAGCTTAGAGCACAGGGTCTACGAGCAGTACTTC
V: TRBV11-3; D: NA; length: 14; J: TRBJ2-2; size: few; CDR3: CASSFQENTGELFF; DNA: TGTGCCAGCTCCTTCCAGGAAAACACCGGGGAGCTGTTTTTT
V: TRBV11-2; D: TRBD2; length: 14; J: TRBJ2-1; size: NA; CDR3: CASSLSGILHEQFF; DNA: TGTGCCAGCAGCCTTAGCGGGATCCTTCATGAGCAGTTCTTC
V: TRBV5-1; D: TRBD2; length: 16; J: TRBJ2-3; size: NA; CDR3: CASSPGLAGSTDTQYF; DNA: TGCGCCAGCAGCCCCGGACTAGCGGGGAGCACAGATACGCAGTATTTT
V: TRBV19; D: TRBD1; length: 15; J: TRBJ2-2; size: NA; CDR3: CASSPWTGRAGELFF; DNA: TGTGCCAGTAGTCCTTGGACAGGGCGGGCCGGGGAGCTGTTTTTT
V: TRBV21-1; D: NA; length: 18; J: TRBJ1-1; size: few; CDR3: CASSEGQGLNMGNTEAFF; DNA: TGTGCCAGCAGCGAAGGACAGGGCCTCAACATGGGGAACACTGAAGCTTTCTTT
V: TRBV7-2; D: NA; length: 15; J: TRBJ1-5; size: NA; CDR3: CASSLEPGLNQPQHF; DNA: TGTGCCAGCAGCTTAGAACCGGGGTTGAATCAGCCCCAGCATTTT
V: TRBV30; D: NA; length: 13; J: TRBJ1-1; size: few; CDR3: CAWRRLTNTEAFF; DNA: TGTGCCTGGAGGAGACTCACAAACACTGAAGCTTTCTTT
V: TRBV2; D: NA; length: 13; J: TRBJ2-5; size: once; CDR3: CASSGSQGETQYF; DNA: TGTGCCAGCAGTGGCTCGCAGGGAGAGACCCAGTACTTC
V: TRBV7-8; D: TRBD1; length: 15; J: TRBJ1-5; size: NA; CDR3: CASSPGTGGNQPQHF; DNA: TGTGCCAGCAGCCCTGGGACAGGGGGAAATCAGCCCCAGCATTTT
V: TRBV30; D: TRBD1; length: 14; J: TRBJ1-4; size: NA; CDR3: CAWSDQTGVEKLFF; DNA: TGTGCCTGGAGTGACCAGACAGGGGTGGAAAAACTGTTTTTT
V: TRBV21-1; D: NA; length: 18; J: TRBJ2-4; size: NA; CDR3: CASSRGLAGTIAKNIQYF; DNA: TGTGCCAGCAGCAGGGGACTAGCGGGGACTATAGCCAAAAACATTCAGTACTTC
V: TRBV15; D: NA; length: 15; J: TRBJ2-2; size: NA; CDR3: CATSSLRQDTGELFF; DNA: TGTGCCACCAGCAGTTTAAGGCAGGACACCGGGGAGCTGTTTTTT
V: TRBV9; D: NA; length: 16; J: TRBJ2-4; size: NA; CDR3: CASSRSGRGTKNIQYF; DNA: TGTGCCAGCAGCCGGTCGGGCAGGGGAACCAAAAACATTCAGTACTTC
V: TRBV3-1/TRBV3-2; D: NA; length: 16; J: TRBJ1-6; size: NA; CDR3: CASSQTSSSYNSPLHF; DNA: TGTGCCAGCAGCCAAACGTCGAGCTCCTATAATTCACCCCTCCACTTT
V: TRBV4-3; D: TRBD1; length: 15; J: TRBJ1-5; size: NA; CDR3: CASSQFRQGNQPQHF; DNA: TGCGCCAGCAGCCAATTCCGACAGGGAAATCAGCCCCAGCATTTT
V: TRBV20-1; D: NA; length: 11; J: TRBJ1-1; size: NA; CDR3: CSAGGHTEAFF; DNA: TGCAGTGCCGGTGGGCACACTGAAGCTTTCTTT
V: TRBV4-3; D: TRBD1; length: 15; J: TRBJ1-3; size: NA; CDR3: CASSLGTGSGNTIYF; DNA: TGCGCCAGCAGCCTCGGGACAGGCTCTGGAAACACCATATATTTT
V: TRBV7-6; D: TRBD2; length: 14; J: TRBJ2-7; size: NA; CDR3: CASSLMDRGGEQYF; DNA: TGTGCCAGCAGTCTCATGGACCGCGGGGGCGAGCAGTACTTC
V: TRBV27; D: NA; length: 17; J: TRBJ2-7; size: once; CDR3: CASSTRQAQYPPHEQYF; DNA: TGTGCCAGCAGTACCCGACAGGCCCAATATCCACCCCACGAGCAGTACTTC
V: TRBV29-1; D: NA; length: 12; J: TRBJ2-5; size: NA; CDR3: CSARTSQETQYF; DNA: TGCAGCGCGCGAACTAGTCAAGAGACCCAGTACTTC
V: TRBV7-9; D: NA; length: 13; J: TRBJ2-1; size: NA; CDR3: CASSLISVGEQFF; DNA: TGTGCCAGCAGCTTAATCTCGGTCGGTGAGCAGTTCTTC
V: TRBV5-1; D: TRBD1; length: 14; J: TRBJ2-7; size: NA; CDR3: CASSRGDRSYEQYF; DNA: TGCGCCAGCAGCAGAGGGGACAGGTCCTACGAGCAGTACTTC
V: TRBV7-2; D: TRBD1; length: 19; J: TRBJ1-3; size: NA; CDR3: CASSLPRVAGQDSGNTIYF; DNA: TGTGCCAGCAGCTTACCTCGGGTGGCCGGACAGGACTCTGGAAACACCATATATTTT
V: TRBV28; D: TRBD1; length: 16; J: TRBJ1-4; size: NA; CDR3: CASSLTTGGEVGKLFF; DNA: TGTGCCAGCAGTCTTACGACAGGGGGCGAGGTTGGAAAACTGTTTTTT
V: TRBV28; D: TRBD2; length: 15; J: TRBJ2-5; size: NA; CDR3: CASRGGRGYQETQYF; DNA: TGTGCCAGCAGGGGCGGGAGGGGGTATCAGGAGACCCAGTACTTC
V: TRBV6-6; D: TRBD1; length: 15; J: TRBJ2-5; size: NA; CDR3: CASSYSGTGQETQYF; DNA: TGTGCCAGCAGTTACTCCGGGACAGGGCAAGAGACCCAGTACTTC
V: TRBV2; D: NA; length: 14; J: TRBJ1-2; size: NA; CDR3: CASSETGVGVGYTF; DNA: TGTGCCAGCAGTGAAACGGGGGTGGGGGTTGGCTACACCTTC
V: TRBV7-2; D: NA; length: 15; J: TRBJ1-5; size: NA; CDR3: CASSLRRAGRQPQHF; DNA: TGTGCCAGCAGCTTAAGGAGGGCAGGGCGGCAGCCCCAGCATTTT
V: TRBV5-5; D: TRBD1; length: 16; J: TRBJ2-5; size: NA; CDR3: CASSLDRGPPQETQYF; DNA: TGTGCCAGCAGCTTGGACAGGGGGCCTCCCCAAGAGACCCAGTACTTC
V: TRBV28; D: TRBD1; length: 14; J: TRBJ1-1; size: NA; CDR3: CASSSDRVLVGAFF; DNA: TGTGCCAGCAGCTCAGACAGGGTCTTGGTGGGGGCTTTCTTT
V: TRBV6-5; D: TRBD1; length: 14; J: TRBJ2-1; size: NA; CDR3: CASSQDRGYNEQFF; DNA: TGTGCCAGCAGCCAGGACAGGGGCTACAATGAGCAGTTCTTC
V: TRBV6-2/TRBV6-3; D: TRBD2; length: 16; J: TRBJ2-7; size: NA; CDR3: CASSSGRTILDNEQYF; DNA: TGTGCCAGCAGCAGCGGGAGGACTATCTTAGATAACGAGCAGTACTTC
V: TRBV3-1/TRBV3-2; D: NA; length: 14; J: TRBJ1-1; size: NA; CDR3: CASSQTNRDTEAFF; DNA: TGTGCCAGCAGCCAGACCAACAGGGACACTGAAGCTTTCTTT
V: TRBV7-2; D: NA; length: 15; J: TRBJ1-5; size: NA; CDR3: CASSLRTGSNQPQHF; DNA: TGTGCCAGCAGCTTGAGAACAGGGAGCAATCAGCCCCAGCATTTT
V: TRBV5-5; D: NA; length: 12; J: TRBJ2-3; size: NA; CDR3: CASRKQADTQYF; DNA: TGTGCCAGCAGGAAACAAGCGGATACGCAGTATTTT
V: TRBV19; D: NA; length: 13; J: TRBJ1-4; size: NA; CDR3: CASSPVVEEKLFF; DNA: TGTGCCAGTAGTCCGGTCGTTGAGGAAAAACTGTTTTTT
V: TRBV7-2; D: TRBD2; length: 16; J: TRBJ2-5; size: NA; CDR3: CASSSWGGRIQETQYF; DNA: TGTGCCAGCAGCTCATGGGGCGGGAGGATCCAAGAGACCCAGTACTTC
V: TRBV7-2; D: TRBD2; length: 14; J: TRBJ2-3; size: NA; CDR3: CASSPAGGSDTQYF; DNA: TGTGCCAGCAGCCCGGCGGGGGGGTCTGATACGCAGTATTTT
V: TRBV4-3; D: NA; length: 18; J: TRBJ1-3; size: once; CDR3: CASSQTSNDNYSGNTIYF; DNA: TGCGCCAGCAGCCAGACTAGCAACGATAATTACTCTGGAAACACCATATATTTT